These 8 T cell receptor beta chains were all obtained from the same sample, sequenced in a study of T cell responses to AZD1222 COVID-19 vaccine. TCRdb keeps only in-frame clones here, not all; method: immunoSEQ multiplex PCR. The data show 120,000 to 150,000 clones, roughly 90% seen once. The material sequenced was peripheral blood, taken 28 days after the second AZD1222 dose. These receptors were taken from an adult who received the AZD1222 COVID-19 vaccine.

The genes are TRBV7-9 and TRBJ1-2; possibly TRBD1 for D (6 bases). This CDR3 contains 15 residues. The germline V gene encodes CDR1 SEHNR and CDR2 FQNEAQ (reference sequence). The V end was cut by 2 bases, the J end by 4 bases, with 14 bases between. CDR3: CASSLLLGQSYGYTF. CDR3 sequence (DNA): TGTGCCAGCAGCTTACTCTTGGGACAAAGCTATGGCTACACCTTC.

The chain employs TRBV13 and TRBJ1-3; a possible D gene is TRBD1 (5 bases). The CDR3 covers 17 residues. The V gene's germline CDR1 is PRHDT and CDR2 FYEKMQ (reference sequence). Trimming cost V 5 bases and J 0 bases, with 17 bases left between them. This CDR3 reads CASSQIRASSSGNTIYF. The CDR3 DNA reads TGTGCCAGCAGCCAAATCAGGGCCTCCAGCTCTGGAAACACCATATATTTT.

The DNA for the CDR3 is TGTGCCAGTAGTCCAACGGGTCTATATGGCTACACCTTC. It is translated as CASSPTGLYGYTF. J is TRBJ1-2 and V is TRBV19; no clear D. V was pared by 5 bases and J by 5 bases, with 12 bases between. Germline V gene lookup returns CDR1 LNHDA and CDR2 SQIVND (reference sequence). This CDR3 is built from 13 residues.

The CDR3 DNA sequence: TGCGCCAGCAGCCAAGATCCCAATCAGCCCCAGCATTTT. It encodes CASSQDPNQPQHF. The chain combines TRBV4-1 with TRBJ1-5; D gene ambiguous. This CDR3 comprises 13 residues. Per the germline V gene, CDR1 is MGHRA and CDR2 is YSYEKL. Trimming took off 0 bases at V and 3 bases at J, with 3 bases between the two ends.

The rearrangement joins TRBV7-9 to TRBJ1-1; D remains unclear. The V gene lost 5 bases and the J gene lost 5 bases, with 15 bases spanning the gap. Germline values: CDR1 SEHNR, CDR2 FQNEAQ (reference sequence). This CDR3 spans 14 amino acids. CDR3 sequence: CASSPRVEETEAFF. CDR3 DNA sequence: TGTGCCAGCAGCCCTCGGGTGGAGGAGACTGAAGCTTTCTTT. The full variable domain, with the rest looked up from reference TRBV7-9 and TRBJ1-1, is DTGVSQNPRHKITKRGQNVTFRCDPISEHNRLYWYRQTLGQGPEFLTYFQNEAQLEKSRLLSDRFSAERPKGSFSTLEIQRTEQGDSAMYLCASSPRVEETEAFFGQGTRLTVV.

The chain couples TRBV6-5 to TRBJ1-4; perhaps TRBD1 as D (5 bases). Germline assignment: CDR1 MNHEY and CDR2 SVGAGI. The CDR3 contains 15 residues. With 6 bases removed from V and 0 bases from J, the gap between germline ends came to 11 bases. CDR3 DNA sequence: TGTGCCAGCAGGATTGACAGATCAACTAATGAAAAACTGTTTTTT. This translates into CASRIDRSTNEKLFF.

Written as DNA, the CDR3 is TGTGCCAGCAGCTCCGGGTTGAATTCACCCCTCCACTTT. Residues: CASSSGLNSPLHF. The rearrangement links TRBV7-3 to TRBJ1-6; D remains unclear. Germline CDR1 SGHTA, CDR2 FQGTGA. CDR3 length: 13 residues. The V and J ends lost 4 bases and 7 bases respectively, with 8 bases between them.

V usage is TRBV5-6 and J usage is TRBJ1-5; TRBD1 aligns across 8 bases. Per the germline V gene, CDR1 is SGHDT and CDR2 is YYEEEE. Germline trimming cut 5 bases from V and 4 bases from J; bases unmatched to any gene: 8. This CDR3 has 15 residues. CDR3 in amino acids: CASSSWDRLNQPQHF. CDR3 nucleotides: TGTGCCAGCAGTTCTTGGGACAGGTTAAATCAGCCCCAGCATTTT.